This T cell receptor beta chain appears in the sequencing data of a study of human T cells and chemical hapten exposure. Whole-study context: The use of 2% DPC on around 2 cm by around 2 cm of upper inner arm skin constituted sensitization. Findings and caveats of the study: PT1 expanded TCR numbers rose with patch test score.

A note on this clonotype: Its antigen is unidentified.

Time point in this sample: patch test 3, about 24 weeks after DPC sensitization. As to treatment: therapeutic diphenylcyclopropenone sensitization with weekly scalp DPC. Individual cDNA molecules in this library carried unique molecular identifiers. TCRdb reprocessed the RACE reads via MiXCR and lists one record per CDR3 protein. The repertoire holds about 190,000 distinct CDR3 sequences, with about 22% as singletons. J gave up 6 bases and V 4 bases, and 10 bases lay outside the gene matches. CDR3 size: 15 residues. CDR1 and CDR2 from the germline V gene are MDHEN and SYDVKM. This clonotype was sampled from a woman in her 40s with alopecia areata. Some clones in this sample may be carry-over from other donors' samples. The chain recombines TRBV28 with TRBJ2-7; 9 positions match TRBD1. The sample was whole blood, taken in connection with sensitization to the hapten diphenylcyclopropenone (DPC). CDR3 coding DNA: TGTGCCAGCAGTTGGACCGGGACAGGGTCCCGCGAGCAGTACTTC. Translated: CASSWTGTGSREQYF.